This T cell receptor beta chain was obtained from a study of T-cell reconstitution after alpha-beta-depleted transplantation in children. CDR3 length: 13 amino acids. The V end lost 8 bases, the J end lost 2 bases, and 12 bases lay between the germline ends. Per the germline V gene, CDR1 is MDHEN and CDR2 is SYDVKM. The library targeted TCRbeta and was prepared with unique molecular identifiers. A single record per CDR3 protein comes from TCRdb applying MiXCR to the PCR reads. This sample has fewer than 700,000 distinct CDR3 sequences, with about an eighth found just once. A remark on this clonotype: Its antigen is unknown.

General observations from the study: Several hundred expanded graft clones reportedly supplied alpha-beta T cells about two months after transplant.

The genes are TRBV28 and TRBJ2-5, with a weak D call TRBD2 (6 bases). This TCR came from a male patient aged 5 to 17 who had a stem cell transplant for acute myeloid leukemia, so the T cells may come from the graft donor. This material consisted of PBMCs, mostly from graft donor cells, taken 360 days after TCRalphabeta/CD19-depleted stem cell transplant. For the CDR3, the DNA is TGTGCCAGCTTGCTAGGGAGGCAAGAGACCCAGTACTTC. This gives the protein CASLLGRQETQYF.